This T cell receptor (beta chain) was captured in a study of regulatory T cells in long-lasting Graves disease. The wider study: Graves' patients diagnosed newly had used antithyroid drugs under 3 months.

The CDR3 totals 16 residues. V was pared by 5 bases and J by 4 bases, with 6 bases of the junction left unmatched. CDR1 is MNHNS, CDR2 SASEGT, per germline. Researchers made TCR beta libraries by using iRepertoire HTBI primers and running Arm-PCR on CDR3 regions. TCRdb fed the multiplex PCR reads into MiXCR, producing one record per CDR3 protein. The data contain 440,000 or so distinct CDR3 sequences, about a sixth of them singletons. Sample share makes this clonotype medium-sized (0.01 to 0.1%). The time point here: newly diagnosed GD, antithyroid drugs for less than 3 months. PBMCs provided the RNA from which the TCR library was made. These records were also assigned to another study, of T cells in Graves' hyperthyroidism and ophthalmopathy. In that study: Lactation, pregnancy, other autoimmune disease or uncontrolled infection excluded patients.

The chain couples TRBV6-1 to TRBJ2-1, with 12 positions matching TRBD2. The TCR comes from a woman in her 30s with Graves disease. Sequencing was performed on peripheral blood mononuclear cells (PBMCs), taken at new diagnosis, from a patient treated with antithyroid drugs. DNA of the CDR3: TGTGCCAGCAGTCAGACTAGCGGGAGATTTTACAATGAGCAGTTCTTC. Translating gives CASSQTSGRFYNEQFF.